These 28 T cell receptor beta chains were all obtained from the same sample, sequenced in a study of blood T cell repertoires in COVID-19. Libraries were prepared by immunoSEQ multiplex PCR; TCRdb keeps only in-frame clonotypes and omits some of them. The sample lists fewer than 300,000 clones; 88% were seen once. The sample comprised peripheral blood. The receptors originated from a man aged 55 to 70 who had recovered from COVID-19.

This clone appeared once. This chain joins TRBV4-2 and TRBJ2-7; 9 bases fit TRBD1. Looked up from germline, CDR1 is LGHNA and CDR2 is YNFKEQ. This CDR3 is 16 amino acids long. V trimming: 3 bases; J trimming: 6 bases; junction bases outside the gene matches: 12. DNA for the CDR3: TGTGCCAGCAGCCACAACTTGGGACAGGGCCGTTCCGAGCAGTACTTC. Translation: CASSHNLGQGRSEQYF.

The J gene is TRBJ1-2, the V gene TRBV28, with 8 bases that match TRBD1. The CDR3 extends over 15 amino acids. Per germline, CDR1 MDHEN and CDR2 SYDVKM. The junction had 12 bases not matched to a gene; V was cut back by 4 bases and J by 8 bases. The CDR3 DNA reads TGTGCCAGCAGTTCCATAACAGGGGGATCGGGGGGCTACACCTTC. It encodes CASSSITGGSGGYTF.

The rearrangement uses TRBV6-5 and TRBJ2-1; TRBD2 agrees at 10 bases. V trimming: 2 bases; J trimming: 4 bases; junction bases outside the gene matches: 2. CDR1 and CDR2 from the germline V gene are MNHEY and SVGAGI. The CDR3 is made up of 15 amino acids. The CDR3: CASSYIAGGYNEQFF. The DNA of the CDR3 is TGTGCCAGCAGTTACATAGCGGGGGGATACAATGAGCAGTTCTTC.

The chain has TRBV20-1 and TRBJ2-1; D is unclear. The ends were cut back, 5 bases at V and 5 bases at J, with 4 bases in the middle. The CDR3 runs 10 residues. The germline CDR1 and CDR2 sequences are DFQATT and SNEGSKA (reference sequence). The CDR3 sequence: CSASNNEQFF. CDR3 nucleotides: TGCAGTGCTTCAAACAATGAGCAGTTCTTC.

This rearrangement joins TRBV27 to TRBJ2-3, with D possibly matching TRBD2 (5 bases). V lost 6 bases, J lost 3 bases, and 13 bases lay in between. There are 14 residues in the CDR3. The V gene's germline CDR1 is MNHEY and CDR2 SMNVEV (reference sequence). The CDR3 reads CASSQRGRTDTQYF. For the CDR3, the DNA is TGTGCCAGCAGCCAACGCGGGCGGACAGATACGCAGTATTTT.

This chain connects TRBV6-5 to TRBJ2-1; 12 bases map to TRBD2. CDR3 length equals 14 residues. Trimming took 6 bases from V and 5 from J; bases not matched to a gene: 2. Germline CDR1 MNHEY, CDR2 SVGAGI. CDR3 DNA: TGTGCCAGCAGAACTAGCGGGGGGAACAATGAGCAGTTCTTC. It translates to CASRTSGGNNEQFF.

A few counts support this clone. This chain joins TRBV28 and TRBJ1-1; D remains ambiguous. Trimming cost V 4 bases and J 6 bases, with 9 bases left between them. This CDR3 contains 12 residues. From germline, CDR1 is MDHEN and CDR2 SYDVKM. The DNA for the CDR3 is TGTGCCAGCAGTTCACAGTCCCCTGAAGCTTTCTTT. It yields the protein CASSSQSPEAFF.

V gene TRBV3-1 (or the pseudogene TRBV3-2) combines with J gene TRBJ1-2; 10 nucleotides line up with TRBD1. V lost 3 bases to trimming and J lost 7 bases; unmatched junction nucleotides: 11. Germline V gene sequence: CDR1 LGHDT, CDR2 YNNKEL (reference sequence). CDR3 size: 16 residues. The CDR3 reads CASSHFDRGQLSGYTF. The CDR3 DNA reads TGTGCCAGCAGCCATTTCGACAGGGGGCAACTGTCTGGCTACACCTTC.

The chain links TRBV5-1 to TRBJ1-1; D unclear. V shed 0 bases and J shed 5 bases, with 14 bases lying between them. In germline, CDR1 is SGHRS, CDR2 YFSETQ. The CDR3 contains 15 residues. The CDR3 spells CASSLGEITKTEAFF. The CDR3 DNA reads as TGCGCCAGCAGCTTGGGTGAAATAACTAAGACTGAAGCTTTCTTT.

The chain couples TRBV29-1 to TRBJ1-2; perhaps TRBD1 as D (6 bases). The germline V gene has CDR1 SQVTM and CDR2 ANQGSEA. V lost 0 bases to trimming and J lost 4 bases, with 15 bases between them. CDR3 length: 15 amino acids. The DNA of the CDR3 is TGCAGCGTTGAAGATACTGCGACAGGCCCCTATGGCTACACCTTC. Its protein product is CSVEDTATGPYGYTF.

The V and J genes are TRBV7-3 and TRBJ2-3, with a possible D match to TRBD1 (6 bases). The CDR3 extends over 14 amino acids. The germline V gene has CDR1 SGHTA and CDR2 FQGTGA. Trimming removed 5 bases at V and 4 bases at J, with 13 bases between. The CDR3 bases are TGTGCCAGCAGCGGGACACCGCCTCCAGATACGCAGTATTTT. This codes for CASSGTPPPDTQYF.

This clone appeared a few times. The chain carries TRBV27 and TRBJ2-7, with D hard to call. V was clipped by 5 bases and J by 3 bases, with 17 bases between them. Germline CDR1 is MNHEY and CDR2 is SMNVEV (reference sequence). There are 15 residues in the CDR3. Here the CDR3 DNA reads TGTGCCAGCAGTCTAGAAATAACGCCATTCTACGAGCAGTACTTC. Its protein product is CASSLEITPFYEQYF.

The V gene is TRBV12-3 or TRBV12-4, the J gene TRBJ1-1; D gene uncertain. This CDR3 is 11 amino acids long. The V end lost 6 bases, the J end lost 8 bases, and 10 bases lay between the germline ends. The CDR3 spells CASSATREAFF. CDR3 coding DNA: TGTGCCAGCAGCGCGACTCGGGAAGCTTTCTTT.

In nucleotides, the CDR3 is TGTGCCAGCAGCTTTGGGCGCACGAACTCTGGAAACACCATATATTTT. This translates into CASSFGRTNSGNTIYF. The chain has TRBV5-8 and TRBJ1-3; D is uncertain. Trimming cost V 2 bases and J 0 bases, with 12 bases left between them. Germline V gene data show CDR1 as SGHTS and CDR2 as YDEGEE. The CDR3 consists of 16 residues.

The chain combines TRBV6-5 with TRBJ2-7; D possibly corresponds to TRBD1 (6 bases). The V gene lost 5 bases and the J gene lost 3 bases, with 11 bases spanning the gap. This CDR3 contains 13 residues. Germline V CDR1 and CDR2: MNHEY, SVGAGI. CDR3 sequence: CASSLQGYYEQYF. Written as DNA, the CDR3 is TGTGCCAGCAGTCTACAGGGTTACTACGAGCAGTACTTC.

This chain joins TRBV19 and TRBJ2-3, with 9 positions matching TRBD2. J lost 2 bases, V lost 5 bases, and 8 bases had no gene match. Germline loops: CDR1 LNHDA, CDR2 SQIVND (reference sequence). The CDR3 consists of 16 residues. CDR3 sequence (DNA): TGTGCCAGTAGTCCTAACAGCGGGGGGCTCACAGATACGCAGTATTTT. This encodes CASSPNSGGLTDTQYF.

This sequence joins TRBV6-5 and TRBJ1-2; a weak D match, TRBD1 (6 bases). Deletions cut 7 bases from V and 6 bases from J, with 15 bases between. CDR3 size: 13 residues. CDR1 MNHEY and CDR2 SVGAGI come from the germline V gene. CDR3 sequence reads: CASNTGHGNGYTF. The CDR3 nucleotides read TGTGCCAGCAATACGGGACACGGAAATGGCTACACCTTC.

The chain is built from TRBV6-5 and TRBJ1-1, with D perhaps matching TRBD1 (5 bases). Per the germline V gene, CDR1 is MNHEY and CDR2 is SVGAGI. Trimming pared 6 bases from V and 6 bases from J, leaving 8 bases between. The CDR3 length is 11 residues. The DNA of the CDR3 is TGTGCCAGCAGATCGACAGCTGAAGCTTTCTTT. Translating gives CASRSTAEAFF.

This chain joins TRBV2 and TRBJ1-5; TRBD1 agrees at 11 bases. The CDR3 is 17 amino acids. J lost 3 bases, V lost 7 bases, and 11 bases had no gene match. CDR1 is SNHLY, CDR2 FYNNEI, per germline. The CDR3 DNA reads TGTGCCAGCAAATCCGGGACAGGGGGATTTACCAATCAGCCCCAGCATTTT. It translates to CASKSGTGGFTNQPQHF.

This clone came up a few times. The V and J genes are TRBV5-1 and TRBJ2-7; the match to TRBD1 covers 7 bases. CDR3 length: 15 residues. V shed 7 bases, J shed 5 bases, and the junction held 15 bases outside the gene matches. The germline CDR1 and CDR2 sequences are SGHRS and YFSETQ. DNA of the CDR3: TGCGCCAGCGCCAGACAGGGAATAAGGGCTGACGAGCAGTACTTC. This gives the protein CASARQGIRADEQYF.

The J gene is TRBJ1-4, the V gene TRBV3-1 (or the pseudogene TRBV3-2); no reliable D call. There are 14 residues in the CDR3. Germline values: CDR1 LGHDT, CDR2 YNNKEL (reference sequence). V shed 1 base and J shed 5 bases, with 8 bases lying between them. CDR3: CASSQVGGNEKLFF. CDR3 DNA: TGTGCCAGCAGCCAAGTGGGCGGGAATGAAAAACTGTTTTTT.

This clone showed up just a few times. The J gene is TRBJ1-1, the V gene TRBV10-3, with D possibly TRBD1 on 6 matching bases. The CDR3 is 15 amino acids. The germline gives CDR1 ENHRY, CDR2 SYGVKD. Trimming removed 3 bases at V and 6 bases at J, with 17 bases between. CDR3 residues: CAISDGGRLSPEAFF. The CDR3 region has the DNA TGTGCCATCAGTGATGGGGGCCGATTAAGTCCTGAAGCTTTCTTT.

The chain links TRBV11-1 to TRBJ1-1; TRBD1 might be the D (6 bases). Trimming shortened V by 4 bases and J by 2 bases, and 11 bases separated the two germline ends. Germline CDR1 SGHAT, CDR2 FQDESV (reference sequence). CDR3 size: 14 residues. In nucleotides, the CDR3 is TGTGCCAGCAGCTCCGACAGGTTAAACACTGAAGCTTTCTTT. This gives the protein CASSSDRLNTEAFF.

The J gene is TRBJ1-1, the V gene TRBV6-5; 7 bases agree with TRBD1. Germline-derived CDR1 and CDR2 are MNHEY and SVGAGI. V lost 6 bases to trimming and J lost 6 bases; unmatched junction nucleotides: 7. CDR3 length equals 13 residues. CDR3 region: CASSLTGSAEAFF. For the CDR3, the DNA is TGTGCCAGCAGCCTGACAGGGAGCGCTGAAGCTTTCTTT.

This clone was observed once. The chain recombines TRBV11-3 with TRBJ2-3; TRBD1 agrees at 12 bases. The germline gives CDR1 SGHNT, CDR2 YENEEA. This CDR3 has 15 residues. V shed 6 bases, J shed 3 bases, and the junction held 4 bases outside the gene matches. In DNA form, the CDR3 reads TGTGCCAGCAGATCGGGACAGGGGGCGACAGATACGCAGTATTTT. Translated: CASRSGQGATDTQYF.

This sequence joins TRBV25-1 and TRBJ2-4; no definite D call. The germline CDR1 and CDR2 sequences are MGHDK and SYGVNS. V was cut by 8 bases and J by 4 bases, with 9 bases left in between. The CDR3 is 12 residues long. The DNA for the CDR3 is TGTGCCAGCGCGAGAGAAAAAAACATTCAGTACTTC. Its protein is CASAREKNIQYF. The variable domain in full, completed from reference TRBV25-1 and TRBJ2-4, reads EADIYQTPRYLVIGTGKKITLECSQTMGHDKMYWYQQDPGMELHLIHYSYGVNSTEKGDLSSESTVSRIRTEHFPLTLESARPSHTSQYLCASAREKNIQYFGAGTRLSVL.

This chain connects TRBV7-9 to TRBJ1-1; TRBD1 aligns across 9 bases. Germline CDR1 is SEHNR and CDR2 is FQNEAQ (reference sequence). V lost 5 bases, J lost 3 bases, and 7 bases stayed unmatched. This CDR3 contains 15 residues. The CDR3 coding sequence is TGTGCCAGCAGCAAATCCGGGACAGGGTACACTGAAGCTTTCTTT. Protein: CASSKSGTGYTEAFF.

The J gene is TRBJ2-1, the V gene TRBV3-1 (or the pseudogene TRBV3-2); 11 nucleotides line up with TRBD2. The length of the CDR3 is 17 residues. The V and J ends lost 4 bases and 5 bases, in that order; junction bases with no gene match: 10. CDR1 and CDR2 (germline): LGHDT, YNNKEL (reference sequence). As DNA, the CDR3 is TGTGCCAGCAGCCGAGGTAGCGGGGGGGCCACTCACAATGAGCAGTTCTTC. This sequence encodes CASSRGSGGATHNEQFF.